This T cell receptor beta chain is from a study of T cell responses to AZD1222 COVID-19 vaccine. Study-wide points: Every sample of the repertoires postdated the peak T cell response. Mostly white British, mostly female donors; authors suggested clonal diversity may be underestimated. Nearly half of unique spike-specific TCRs reportedly avoided B.1.351 and B.1.1.7 mutated regions. Among vaccine-associated CD4 TCRs, coverage spanned spike, with dominance at 160-218 and 743-854.

Turning to this clone: Its antigen remains unidentified.

V lost 4 bases to trimming and J lost 4 bases; unmatched junction nucleotides: 10. CDR1 SGHNT and CDR2 YYREEE come from the germline V gene (reference sequence). The CDR3 sequence is 15 residues long. The method was immunoSEQ multiplex PCR; TCRdb's version includes in-frame clones alone and lacks a portion of them. The data contain about 97,000 clones, around 88% of them seen just once; the ten biggest clones take up about 7.8%. V usage is TRBV5-4 and J usage is TRBJ1-2; 7 nucleotides line up with TRBD1. This TCR derives from an adult in good health. The input for sequencing was peripheral blood, taken on day 0 of AZD1222 vaccination. The CDR3 reads CASSPTGTVSYGYTF. The CDR3, as DNA: TGTGCCAGCAGCCCGACCGGGACAGTGAGCTATGGCTACACCTTC.